This TCR beta chain was identified in a study of Graves' ophthalmopathy and Graves' hyperthyroidism. This clonotype has a count of ten or more. This CDR3 comprises 17 residues. Germline V lookup: CDR1 MGHDK, CDR2 SYGVNS. Trimming shortened V by 5 bases and J by 0 bases, and 17 bases separated the two germline ends. Amplifying from RNA transcripts, the study obtained TCR beta CDR3 regions. RT-PCR in the first round used HTBI primers; a second-round multiplex PCR followed. Via MiXCR, TCRdb re-called the multiplex PCR reads, giving one row per CDR3 protein. Here the sample spans roughly 500,000 distinct CDR3 sequences, approximately 15% being singletons. It was from 8 to 10 ml of fresh peripheral blood that the PBMCs came.

This rearrangement joins TRBV25-1 to TRBJ1-3, with D maybe TRBD1 (6 bases). The sequenced material came from blood. This clonotype was obtained from a woman in her 30s with Graves' ophthalmopathy. As DNA, the CDR3 is TGTGCCAGCAGTAATAACAGGGATTGGATCTCTGGAAACACCATATATTTT. Protein sequence: CASSNNRDWISGNTIYF.